What follows are 10 T cell receptor beta chains derived from one specimen sequenced in a study of PD-1 blockade in mismatch repair-deficient tumors (dated by TCRdb to 2015 to 2018). The method was the immunoSEQ multiplex PCR assay. TCRdb holds this immuneACCESS table with in-frame rearrangements only. Some clones are missing; in checked studies, unresolved V genes explain under half, and the rest has no known cause. This sample comprises around 120,000 clones, approximately 90% of them detected only once. The ten largest make up approximately 15% of the sample. Sequences were derived from peripheral blood, sampled 44 weeks after starting pembrolizumab. All receptors come from an adult with mismatch repair-deficient cancer.

The V and J genes are TRBV6-4 and TRBJ2-1; 8 bases agree with TRBD2. V was clipped by 3 bases and J by 5 bases; unmatched bases: 6. The CDR3 consists of 15 residues. CDR1 is MRHNA and CDR2 is SNTAGT in the germline V gene. The CDR3 here is CASSEVLAANNEQFF. The CDR3 nucleotides are TGTGCCAGCAGTGAGGTACTAGCGGCGAACAATGAGCAGTTCTTC.

The V and J genes are TRBV6-5 and TRBJ2-7; no reliable D call. V dropped 2 bases and J dropped 0 bases, with 11 bases sitting between them. The CDR3 runs 15 residues. Germline loops: CDR1 MNHEY, CDR2 SVGAGI. The CDR3 protein is CASSYASKGSYEQYF. The CDR3 DNA sequence: TGTGCCAGCAGTTACGCGTCCAAAGGCTCCTACGAGCAGTACTTC.

The V gene is TRBV10-2, the J gene TRBJ2-6; D is ambiguous. CDR1 WSHSY and CDR2 SAAADI come from the germline V gene. V lost 5 bases to trimming and J lost 2 bases, with 7 bases between them. The CDR3 extends over 14 amino acids. The CDR3 loop is CASSLGAGANVLTF. The CDR3 region has the DNA TGCGCCAGCAGTCTTGGGGCTGGGGCCAACGTCCTGACTTTC.

The V and J genes are TRBV2 and TRBJ1-2; 11 nucleotides line up with TRBD1. The germline CDR1 and CDR2 sequences are SNHLY and FYNNEI. The V segment lost 3 bases and the J segment 5 bases; nucleotides outside the gene matches: 5. This CDR3 comprises 15 residues. The CDR3 protein is CASSDGGDRGYGYTF. The CDR3 DNA sequence: TGTGCCAGCAGTGATGGGGGGGACAGGGGGTATGGCTACACCTTC.

The rearrangement links TRBV15 to TRBJ2-3; 9 bases are shared with TRBD1. The CDR3 loop spans 14 amino acids. V trimming: 6 bases; J trimming: 3 bases; junction bases outside the gene matches: 4. The germline CDR1 and CDR2 sequences are LNHNV and YYDKDF (reference sequence). The CDR3 DNA is TGTGCCACCAGAGGACAGGGGCCGACAGATACGCAGTATTTT. Encoded protein: CATRGQGPTDTQYF.

A single count supports this clone. This chain uses TRBV11-1 with TRBJ2-1, with 11 bases aligning to TRBD2. This CDR3 contains 16 residues. Per the germline V gene, CDR1 is SGHAT and CDR2 is FQDESV (reference sequence). Losses at the gene ends were 0 bases for V and 6 bases for J; bases not matched to a gene: 4. CDR3 DNA sequence: TGTGCCAGCAGCTTAGCTGCTAGCGGGAGGCTCAATGAGCAGTTCTTC. The encoded protein is CASSLAASGRLNEQFF.

This chain uses TRBV9 with TRBJ2-1, with a weak D call TRBD1 (6 bases). Trimming pared 3 bases from V and 0 bases from J, leaving 13 bases between. The germline gives CDR1 SGDLS, CDR2 YYNGEE. The CDR3 contains 16 residues. This chain's CDR3 is CASSGNRDNSYNEQFF. CDR3 bases: TGTGCCAGCAGCGGAAACAGGGATAACTCCTACAATGAGCAGTTCTTC.

The CDR3 sequence: CASSMQGHSYNEQFF. DNA for the CDR3: TGTGCCAGTAGTATGCAGGGCCACTCCTACAATGAGCAGTTCTTC. The chain combines TRBV19 with TRBJ2-1; possible D gene TRBD1, 5 bases. Germline loops: CDR1 LNHDA, CDR2 SQIVND (reference sequence). With 3 bases removed from V and 0 bases from J, the gap between germline ends came to 9 bases. CDR3 length equals 15 residues.

CDR3 sequence reads: CASSLRQGAGGYTF. In DNA, the CDR3 is TGTGCCAGCAGCTTGAGACAGGGGGCTGGTGGCTACACCTTC. The chain has TRBV5-4 and TRBJ1-2, with TRBD1 matching over 10 bases. The V segment lost 1 base and the J segment 7 bases; nucleotides outside the gene matches: 4. The CDR3 contains 14 residues. Germline assignment: CDR1 SGHNT and CDR2 YYREEE (reference sequence).

The chain uses TRBV14 and TRBJ2-3; 11 bases match TRBD2. J gave up 4 bases and V 0 bases, and 6 bases lay outside the gene matches. The CDR3 sequence is 17 residues long. Germline V lookup: CDR1 SGHDN, CDR2 FVKESK. Here the CDR3 reads CASSQERSGRVADTQYF. The CDR3 DNA sequence: TGTGCCAGCAGCCAAGAGCGTAGCGGGAGGGTTGCAGATACGCAGTATTTT. Full variable domain (rest looked up from reference TRBV14 and TRBJ2-3): EAGVTQFPSHSVIEKGQTVTLRCDPISGHDNLYWYRRVMGKEIKFLLHFVKESKQDESGMPNNRFLAERTGGTYSTLKVQPAELEDSGVYFCASSQERSGRVADTQYFGPGTRLTVL.